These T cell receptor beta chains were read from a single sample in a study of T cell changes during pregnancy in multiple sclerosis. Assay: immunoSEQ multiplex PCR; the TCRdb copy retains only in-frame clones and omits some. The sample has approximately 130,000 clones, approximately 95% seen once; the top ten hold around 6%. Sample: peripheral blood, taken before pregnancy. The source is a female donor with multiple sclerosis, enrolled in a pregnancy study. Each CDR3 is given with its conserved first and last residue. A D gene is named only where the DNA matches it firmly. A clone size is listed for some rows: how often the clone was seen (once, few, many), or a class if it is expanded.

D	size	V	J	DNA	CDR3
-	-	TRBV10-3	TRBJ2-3	TGTGCCATCAGTGAGTCGATCTCAGAAGCAGATACGCAGTATTTT	CAISESISEADTQYF
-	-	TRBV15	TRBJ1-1	TGTGCCACCAGCGCGGGGGACGGAAGAGGTGGTGAAGCTTTCTTT	CATSAGDGRGGEAFF
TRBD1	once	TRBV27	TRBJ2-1	TGTGCCAGCAGTCTAGGAACAGGGGGCCGGAGCTCCTACAATGAGCAGTTCTTC	CASSLGTGGRSSYNEQFF
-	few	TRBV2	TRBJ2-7	TGTGCCAGCAGTGTCAACAGGGACTACGAGCAGTACTTC	CASSVNRDYEQYF
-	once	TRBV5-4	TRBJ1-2	TGTGCCAGCAGCTTGGAGGGGCTAACTAACTATGGCTACACCTTC	CASSLEGLTNYGYTF
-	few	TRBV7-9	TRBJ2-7	TGTGCCAGCAGCTCCCCGAGGACACCTTACGAGCAGTACTTC	CASSSPRTPYEQYF
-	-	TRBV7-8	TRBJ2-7	TGTGCCAGCAGCTCTAACAGGGACGAGCAGTACTTC	CASSSNRDEQYF
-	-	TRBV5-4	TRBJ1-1	TGTGCCAGCCAGTTAAAGGGGATGAACACTGAAGCTTTCTTT	CASQLKGMNTEAFF
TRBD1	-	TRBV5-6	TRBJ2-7	TGTGCCAGCAGCTCTGGACAGGGATGGGGGGCCTACGAGCAGTACTTC	CASSSGQGWGAYEQYF
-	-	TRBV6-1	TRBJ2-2	TGTGCCAGCAGACCTGACAACGCGAACACCGGGGAGCTGTTTTTT	CASRPDNANTGELFF
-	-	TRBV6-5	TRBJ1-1	TGTGCCAGCAGTTACTCCGTGAACACTGAAGCTTTCTTT	CASSYSVNTEAFF
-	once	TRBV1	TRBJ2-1	TGCACCAGCAGCCAAGACGCTAGCGGGAGTAGCTACAATGAGCAGTTCTTC	CTSSQDASGSSYNEQFF
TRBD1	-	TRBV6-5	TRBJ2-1	TGTGCCAGCAGCCGGACAGGGGTCGGCAATGAGCAGTTCTTC	CASSRTGVGNEQFF
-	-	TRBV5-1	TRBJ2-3	TGCGCCAGCAGCATTGACAGACTTGGAGATACGCAGTATTTT	CASSIDRLGDTQYF
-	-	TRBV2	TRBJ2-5	TGTGCCAGCAGTGAGTCGCCTGACTGGACCCAGTACTTC	CASSESPDWTQYF
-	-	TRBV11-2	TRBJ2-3	TGTGCCAGCAGCCCCTTTAGCACAGATACGCAGTATTTT	CASSPFSTDTQYF
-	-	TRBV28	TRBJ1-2	TGTGCCAGCAGTTCCGACCCGGAACCTCACAGTGGCTACACCTTC	CASSSDPEPHSGYTF
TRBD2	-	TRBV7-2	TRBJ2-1	TGTGCCAGCAGCTTAGATGGGACTAGCGGGAGGATTCGGGTCTTC	CASSLDGTSGRIRVF
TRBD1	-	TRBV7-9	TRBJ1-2	TGTGCCAGCAGCTTAGTGGCAGGGGGGCATAACTATGGCTACACCTTC	CASSLVAGGHNYGYTF
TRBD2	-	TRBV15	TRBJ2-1	TGTGCCACCAGCTCTCTCGGACTAGATGGCAATGAGCAGTTCTTC	CATSSLGLDGNEQFF
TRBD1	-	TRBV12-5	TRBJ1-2	TGTGCTAGTGGTAAGGGACAGACTAACTATGGCTACACCTTC	CASGKGQTNYGYTF
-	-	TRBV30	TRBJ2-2	TGTGCCTGTGGAGGGGCCCGGATCACCGGGGAGCTGTTTTTT	CACGGARITGELFF
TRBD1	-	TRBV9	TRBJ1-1	TGTGCCAGCAGCGGACAGGGATGGGGCACTGAAGCTTTCTTT	CASSGQGWGTEAFF
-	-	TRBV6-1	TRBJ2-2	TGTGCCAGCAGGAGGTTGGGGAGCAACACCGGGGAGCTGTTTTTT	CASRRLGSNTGELFF
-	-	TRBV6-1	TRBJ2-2	TGTGCCAGCACCGGACAGTTTTTGAACACCGGGGAGCTGTTTTTT	CASTGQFLNTGELFF
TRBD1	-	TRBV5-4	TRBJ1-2	TGTGCCAGCAGCTTGGACAGGGGGCCTGTCTGGGGCTACACCTTC	CASSLDRGPVWGYTF
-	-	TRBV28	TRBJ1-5	TGTGCCAGCAGCGCCGAAACAGGAAAATATAGCAATCAGCCCCAGCATTTT	CASSAETGKYSNQPQHF
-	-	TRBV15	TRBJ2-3	TGTGCCACCAGCAGAGCGTTAAGGCCACAGCACCATCGTACGCAGTATTTT	CATSRALRPQHHRTQYF
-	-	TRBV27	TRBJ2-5	TGTGCCAGCAGTCCACAGGGGGGGAGAGAGACCCAGTACTTC	CASSPQGGRETQYF
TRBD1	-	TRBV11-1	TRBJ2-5	TGTGCCAGCAGCTTTTGGGCAGGGGGAAGTGAGACCCAGTACTTC	CASSFWAGGSETQYF
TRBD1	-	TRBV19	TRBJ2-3	TGTGCCAGTAGTACCCCCCGGGACAGGGGCCGGGGAGATACGCAGTATTTT	CASSTPRDRGRGDTQYF
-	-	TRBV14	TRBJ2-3	TGTGCCAGCAGCCAAGGGGACTTCACAGATACGCAGTATTTT	CASSQGDFTDTQYF
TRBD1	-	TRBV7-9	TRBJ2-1	TGTGCCAGCAGCTCAAACCGGGACAGGGGTTACAATGAGCAGTTCTTC	CASSSNRDRGYNEQFF
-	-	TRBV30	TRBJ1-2	TGTGCCTGGAGTGTAGCCCATGGCTACACCTTC	CAWSVAHGYTF
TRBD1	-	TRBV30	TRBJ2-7	TGTGCCTGGAGTCCGGCAGGGGGTATGTACGAGCAGTACTTC	CAWSPAGGMYEQYF
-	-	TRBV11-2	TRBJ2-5	TGTGCCAGCAGCCTGGGGCAGGTCCAAGAGACCCAGTACTTC	CASSLGQVQETQYF
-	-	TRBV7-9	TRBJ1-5	TGTGCCAGCAGCTTTTCCGGTCAGCCCCAGCATTTT	CASSFSGQPQHF
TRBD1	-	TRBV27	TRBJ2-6	TGTGCCAGCAGTTGGACAGGGCAACCTGGGGCCAACGTCCTGACTTTC	CASSWTGQPGANVLTF
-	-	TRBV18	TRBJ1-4	TGTGCCAGCTCACCGATGACACTTGCAACTAATGAAAAACTGTTTTTT	CASSPMTLATNEKLFF
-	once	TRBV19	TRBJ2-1	TGTGCCAGTAGTATTGGGGGGGGCGCATACAATGAGCAGTTCTTC	CASSIGGGAYNEQFF
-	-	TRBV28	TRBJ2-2	TGTGCCAGCCACCCACCCCAGGGAGGGAACACCGGGGAGCTGTTTTTT	CASHPPQGGNTGELFF
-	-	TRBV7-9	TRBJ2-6	TGTGCCAGCAGCCCGACCCGACAGGCTAGCTCTGGGGCCAACGTCCTGACTTTC	CASSPTRQASSGANVLTF
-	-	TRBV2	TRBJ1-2	TGTGCCAGCAAAGAAACAGGGAGCGCTAACTATGGCTACACCTTC	CASKETGSANYGYTF
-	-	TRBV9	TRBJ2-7	TGTGCCAGCAGCGTCAACCTCGGGGGACTCAAACGGGGATACGAGCAGTACTTC	CASSVNLGGLKRGYEQYF
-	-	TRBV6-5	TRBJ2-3	TGTGCCAGCAGTTACGTTGAGGGCACAGATACGCAGTATTTT	CASSYVEGTDTQYF
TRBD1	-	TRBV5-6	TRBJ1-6	TGTGCCAGCAGCTACCGGGGACAGCCTAATTCACCCCTCCACTTT	CASSYRGQPNSPLHF
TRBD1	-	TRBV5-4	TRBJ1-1	TGTGCCAGCAGCCTACAGGGGGAAACTGAAGCTTTCTTT	CASSLQGETEAFF
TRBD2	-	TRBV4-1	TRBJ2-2	TGCGCCAGCAGCCAAGTCGGGAGGGGGACCGGGGAGCTGTTTTTT	CASSQVGRGTGELFF
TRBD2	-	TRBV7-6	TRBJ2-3	TGTGCCAGCAGCCCAAGGACTAGCGGGAAGACAGATACGCAGTATTTT	CASSPRTSGKTDTQYF
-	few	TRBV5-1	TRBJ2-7	TGCGCCAGCAGCTTGGCCCCGGGACACTCCTACGAGCAGTACTTC	CASSLAPGHSYEQYF
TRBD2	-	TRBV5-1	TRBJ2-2	TGCGCCAGCAGCCCCCGCCGGGGTCTAGCGGGAGAAAGGAACACCGGGGAGCTGTTTTTT	CASSPRRGLAGERNTGELFF